This T cell receptor (beta chain) appears in the sequencing data of a study of OX40 agonist ivuxolimab in advanced cancers. Peripheral blood came from all dose cohorts at three timepoints. The assay was immunoSEQ multiplex PCR, and TCRdb's table has in-frame clones only and misses some. The repertoire includes 100,000 to 130,000 clones, around 90% of them detected once, and 0.5% to 0.8% sits in the top ten. A remark on this clone: Antigen: not known.

Points from the study as a whole: What antigens the expanded peripheral T cells recognized was never established. The 0.1-3.0 mg/kg partial responders had among the lowest clonal expansion. Among T cells, CD8+ cells averaged more expanded clones than CD4+ cells.

The CDR3 is 14 residues long. Trimming stripped 1 base from V and 7 bases from J, with 13 bases between. CDR1 is LNHDA and CDR2 is SQIVND in the germline V gene (reference sequence). The V call is TRBV19, the J call TRBJ2-5; D may be TRBD2 (5 bases). The receptor's source is an adult with an advanced solid tumor such as melanoma, head and neck, liver or kidney cancer. The sequenced sample was CD4+ or CD8+ T cells sorted from blood, obtained in a trial of the OX40 agonist ivuxolimab. The CDR3 nucleotides read TGTGCCAGTAGTATAGTCGGGGAGATCGGGACCCAGTACTTC. This sequence encodes CASSIVGEIGTQYF.